The sequence of this T cell receptor (beta chain) was determined in a study of T cells after yellow fever vaccination. Study details: Preparation of fractions with low cell numbers was performed using SMART-Seq v4 Ultra Low Input.

The CDR3 is made up of 17 amino acids. Germline CDR1 reads SGHRS; CDR2 reads YFSETQ. Trimming took off 0 bases at V and 5 bases at J, with 20 bases between the two ends. In its sample, this clonotype was seen a few times. Making TCR cDNA involved 5'RACE template switching, which added UMIs and a universal primer site. TCRdb re-analysed the 5' RACE reads in MiXCR, keeping a single row per CDR3 protein. The sample has some 600,000 distinct CDR3 sequences; around an eighth are singletons. The sequence was obtained from a man aged 25 to 40 who received the YFV17D yellow fever vaccine. The material sequenced was PBMCs, taken on the day of the yellow fever booster vaccination. The chain links TRBV5-1 to TRBJ1-1; tentative D call: TRBD1 (6 bases). CDR3: CASSLVVGEQGKTEAFF. CDR3 sequence (DNA): TGCGCCAGCAGCTTGGTTGTTGGGGAACAGGGAAAGACTGAAGCTTTCTTT.